This T cell receptor (beta chain) was sequenced in a study of T cell changes during pregnancy in multiple sclerosis. The assay was immunoSEQ multiplex PCR, and TCRdb's table has in-frame clones only and misses some. The data show some 64,000 clones, 75% to 95% seen once. The length of the CDR3 is 14 residues. V lost 8 bases and J lost 4; bases outside the gene matches: 6. Germline V CDR1 and CDR2: SGHTA, FQGNSA. This chain links TRBV7-2 with TRBJ2-1, with TRBD2 identical over 9 bases. This TCR was recovered from a female donor with multiple sclerosis, enrolled in a pregnancy study. This sample comprised peripheral blood, obtained in the first trimester of pregnancy. The CDR3 DNA is TGTGCCAGCTTAAGCGGGGGGAAGTACAATGAGCAGTTCTTC. It encodes CASLSGGKYNEQFF.